The 27 T cell receptor beta chains reported below all come from one sample, sequenced in a study of tumor and adjacent non-tumor tissue in lung cancer. TCRbeta libraries were built with three rounds of nested PCR, modified from ARM-PCR. TCRdb reanalysed the multiplex PCR reads using MiXCR and keeps one entry per CDR3 protein. This sample has 200,000 to 250,000 distinct CDR3 sequences, with around 70% found just once. RNA was extracted from bulk tissue without any cell sorting. The specimen sequenced was lung tumor tissue. The receptors originated from a man aged 60 to 69 with non-small cell lung cancer.

This clonotype has just one count. One junction end does not reproduce the germline sequence, and a read error may be involved. The chain is built from TRBV13 and TRBJ2-1; D uncertain. The CDR3 length is 15 residues. Germline CDR1 reads PRHDT; CDR2 reads FYEKMQ (reference sequence). CDR3 nucleotides: TGTGTCAGCAGCCGATCGTGGAGCTCCTACAATGGGCAGTTCTTC. The encoded protein is CVSSRSWSSYNGQFF.

Notes on this clonotype: One base away lies a much larger clone, so this may be a sequencing read error. The chain couples TRBV12-3 or TRBV12-4 to TRBJ1-3; D not resolved. This CDR3 is built from 14 residues. Deletions cut 8 bases from V and 0 bases from J, with 11 bases between. As DNA, the CDR3 is TGTGCCAGCGGTACGAGTACCTCTGGAAACACCATATATTTT. As protein: CASGTSTSGNTIYF.

Comment on this clonotype: The conserved final phenylalanine or tryptophan is absent from the CDR3, which likely points to a read error. The CDR3 region is CASSYSPAYNEQFL. The CDR3 DNA is TGTGCCAGCAGTTACTCACCGGCTTACAATGAGCAGTTCCTC. The J gene is TRBJ2-1, the V gene TRBV6-5, with D unresolved. The CDR3 consists of 14 residues. The V end lost 0 bases, the J end lost 4 bases, and 7 bases lay between the germline ends. Germline lookup yields CDR1 MNHEY and CDR2 SVGAGI.

This clonotype was seen only a few times. The J gene is TRBJ2-5, the V gene TRBV11-3; TRBD2 might be the D (6 bases). The CDR3 is made up of 17 amino acids. CDR1 is SGHNT and CDR2 is YENEEA in the germline V gene. Trimming removed 0 bases from V and 10 bases from J, with 24 bases in between. CDR3 coding DNA: TGTGCCAGCAGCTTAGATCCTGGCGCGAGGAGGGGAGTGATCCAGTACTTC. It encodes CASSLDPGARRGVIQYF.

To note about this clonotype: A read error may account for a junction end that differs from germline. V gene TRBV11-3 combines with J gene TRBJ2-4, with D perhaps matching TRBD1 or TRBD2 (5 bases each). CDR3 length equals 14 residues. Germline assignment: CDR1 SGHNT and CDR2 YENEEA. CDR3 bases: TGCGCCAGCAGCCCCCGGGACCCCAAAGACATTCAGTACTTC. It yields the protein CASSPRDPKDIQYF. The complete variable domain, with remaining parts taken from reference TRBV11-3 and TRBJ2-4, reads EAGVVQSPRYKIIEKKQPVAFWCNPISGHNTLYWYLQNLGQGPELLIRYENEEAVDDSQLPKDRFSAERLKGVDSTLKIQPAELGDSAVYLCASSPRDPKDIQYFGAGTRLSVL.

In its sample, this clonotype was seen many times. The V gene is TRBV5-4, the J gene TRBJ2-5; possibly TRBD2 for D (6 bases). The V and J ends lost 4 bases and 5 bases respectively, with 15 bases between them. The CDR3 covers 14 residues. Germline V gene data show CDR1 as SGHNT and CDR2 as YYREEE (reference sequence). The CDR3 loop is CASSHRRARETQYF. CDR3 DNA sequence: TGTGCCAGCAGCCACAGGAGGGCCCGGGAGACCCAGTACTTC.

Note on this clonotype: One end of the junction varies from germline; a read error may be responsible. The V and J genes are TRBV20-1 and TRBJ2-1; D possibly uses TRBD1 or TRBD2 (6 bases each). Germline assignment: CDR1 DFQATT and CDR2 SNEGSKA (reference sequence). The CDR3 contains 15 residues. CDR3 nucleotide sequence: TGCAGTACTAGCCCCACAGGGAAGGAATACAATGAGCAGTTCTTC. As protein: CSTSPTGKEYNEQFF.

This chain links TRBV30 with TRBJ1-1, with D hard to call. The CDR3 has 15 amino acids. Germline V gene data show CDR1 as GTSNPN and CDR2 as SVGIG (reference sequence). Trimming removed 0 bases from V and 7 bases from J, with 18 bases in between. CDR3 sequence: CAWSVRARHGIEAFF. The DNA of the CDR3 is TGTGCCTGGAGTGTAAGGGCCAGGCATGGCATTGAAGCTTTCTTT.

Worth noting for this clonotype: A much larger clone lies one base from this, so it may be a read error. The genes are TRBV12-3 or TRBV12-4 and TRBJ1-1; perhaps TRBD1 as D (5 bases). Deletions cut 7 bases from V and 2 bases from J, with 11 bases between. This CDR3 contains 13 residues. The CDR3 coding sequence is TGTGCCAGCAATATCGGGACCAACACTGAAGCTTTCTTT. Amino acids: CASNIGTNTEAFF.

This clonotype was seen many times. The chain combines TRBV5-6 with TRBJ1-1; perhaps TRBD1 as D (5 bases). Germline V CDR1 and CDR2: SGHDT, YYEEEE. This CDR3 comprises 14 residues. V lost 0 bases, J lost 4 bases, and 10 bases lay in between. The CDR3 DNA reads TGTGCCAGCAGCTTGGAGGGGAGGTTCACTGAAGCTTTCTTT. It codes for CASSLEGRFTEAFF.

This clonotype came up many times. The V call is TRBV12-3 or TRBV12-4, the J call TRBJ2-1; 9 nucleotides agree with TRBD2. With 7 bases clipped from V and 8 bases from J, the junction kept 6 bases outside the gene matches. This CDR3 is 13 amino acids long. CDR3 bases: TGTGCCAGCACCGTAGCGGGAGTGGATGAGCAGTTCTTC. It codes for CASTVAGVDEQFF.

Concerning this clonotype: Germline and junction disagree at one end, which may indicate a read error. The chain joins TRBV12-3 or TRBV12-4 to TRBJ1-5; D is ambiguous. The CDR3 is 16 amino acids. The CDR3 here is CASNLGLGMGNQPQHF. The CDR3 nucleotides read TGTGCCAGCAATTTAGGGCTGGGCATGGGGAATCAGCCCCAGCATTTT.

This clonotype was found once. This chain links TRBV20-1 with TRBJ2-7; 7 bases match TRBD2. The ends lost 5 bases at V and 12 bases at J; junction bases unmatched: 28. The germline V gene has CDR1 DFQATT and CDR2 SNEGSKA (reference sequence). The CDR3 spans 17 residues. CDR3: CSASTPSPSGRRNVWYF. The CDR3 DNA is TGCAGTGCTTCGACACCCTCCCCATCCGGGAGGCGGAACGTGTGGTACTTC.

The rearrangement uses TRBV5-4 and TRBJ2-7; 9 bases map to TRBD1. The CDR3 runs to 15 residues. The germline gives CDR1 SGHNT, CDR2 YYREEE (reference sequence). The V gene end was trimmed by 5 bases and the J gene end by 7 bases; junction bases not matched to a gene: 13. The CDR3 loop reads CASSWSGTGTGEQYF. Here the CDR3 DNA reads TGTGCCAGCAGTTGGAGCGGGACAGGGACAGGGGAGCAGTACTTC.

The table lists this clonotype with many counts. The chain couples TRBV20-1 to TRBJ2-7; TRBD2 is a possible D gene (7 bases). V lost 1 base to trimming and J lost 3 bases, with 16 bases between them. CDR1 is DFQATT and CDR2 is SNEGSKA in the germline V gene (reference sequence). CDR3 length equals 15 residues. CDR3 sequence reads: CSARGEGVTLYEQYF. The CDR3 nucleotides read TGCAGTGCTAGAGGGGAGGGGGTCACCCTCTACGAGCAGTACTTC.

Comment on this clonotype: Likely a read error: the CDR3 ends without its conserved phenylalanine or tryptophan. V gene TRBV6-1 combines with J gene TRBJ2-2; unclear D gene. This CDR3 contains 13 residues. Germline V gene data show CDR1 as MNHNS and CDR2 as SASEGT. The CDR3 loop reads CGSLQKNTGELFS. CDR3 nucleotides: TGTGGGAGCCTTCAGAAGAACACCGGGGAGCTGTTTTCT.

As to this clonotype: With a much larger clone just one base away, this may be a read error. V usage is TRBV20-1 and J usage is TRBJ2-7, with 9 bases that match TRBD1. This CDR3 has 14 amino acids. The J segment lost 3 bases and the V segment lost 0 bases, leaving 3 bases of the junction unmatched. From germline, CDR1 is DFQATT and CDR2 SNEGSKA (reference sequence). CDR3 nucleotides: TGCAGTGCTAGAGATGGGGACAGGGTCTACGAGCAGTACTTC. Protein sequence: CSARDGDRVYEQYF.

V and J are TRBV7-2 and TRBJ2-1; D is possibly TRBD2 (5 bases). The V end was cut by 4 bases, the J end by 1 base, with 17 bases between. Germline lookup yields CDR1 SGHTA and CDR2 FQGNSA. CDR3 size: 17 residues. The chain's CDR3 is CASSSRLSGLSYNEQFF. The CDR3 region has the DNA TGTGCCAGCAGCTCACGACTATCGGGCCTATCCTACAATGAGCAGTTCTTC.

The rearrangement uses TRBV29-1 and TRBJ1-3; TRBD1 might be the D (5 bases). From germline, CDR1 is SQVTM and CDR2 ANQGSEA. This CDR3 region has 14 residues. The V end was cut by 8 bases, the J end by 1 base, with 15 bases between. The CDR3 DNA reads TGCAGCATCGCCCCTGGGGGATCTGGAAACACCATATATTTT. Amino acids: CSIAPGGSGNTIYF. Together with reference TRBV29-1 and TRBJ1-3, the CDR3 gives the full variable domain: SAVISQKPSRDICQRGTSLTIQCQVDSQVTMMFWYRQQPGQSLTLIATANQGSEATYESGFVIDKFPISRPNLTFSTLTVSNMSPEDSSIYLCSIAPGGSGNTIYFGEGSWLTVV.

About this clonotype: This may stem from a read error, because a much larger clone lies one nucleotide away. The genes are TRBV5-4 and TRBJ2-1; the match to TRBD2 covers 7 bases. The germline CDR1 and CDR2 sequences are SGHNT and YYREEE (reference sequence). Losses at the gene ends were 0 bases for V and 2 bases for J; bases not matched to a gene: 5. The CDR3 sequence is 16 residues long. The CDR3 nucleotides are TGTGCCAGCAGCTTGGGCGGGGAGGGTACCTACAATGAGCAGTTCTTC. Its protein is CASSLGGEGTYNEQFF.

This clonotype has only a few counts. Its ends do not fully match the called genes, so a read error is possible. V gene TRBV12-3 or TRBV12-4 combines with J gene TRBJ1-5; TRBD1 is a possible D gene (5 bases). This CDR3 has 14 residues. DNA of the CDR3: TGTGTCAGCAGACCGACAGACCCTAATCAGCCCCAGCATTTT. Amino acid sequence: CVSRPTDPNQPQHF.

In the case of this clonotype: It may be a read error: a sequence one base away is much more abundant. This is likely a read error, given that the CDR3 carries no conserved phenylalanine or tryptophan at its end. The chain joins TRBV7-9 to TRBJ1-1, with TRBD1 matching over 11 bases. The germline V gene encodes CDR1 SEHNR and CDR2 FQNEAQ (reference sequence). The junction had 10 bases not matched to a gene; V was cut back by 5 bases and J by 5 bases. This CDR3 comprises 16 residues. CDR3 bases: TGTGCCAGCAGCCTGAGACAGGGACAGGGGGAGACTGAAGCTTTCATT. It is translated as CASSLRQGQGETEAFI.

The chain recombines TRBV12-3 or TRBV12-4 with TRBJ1-3, with unresolved D. The V and J ends lost 7 bases and 8 bases respectively, with 6 bases between them. CDR3 size: 10 residues. CDR3 residues: CASNLYTIYF. The CDR3 nucleotides read TGTGCCAGCAACCTATACACCATATATTTT.

The chain has TRBV6-2 or TRBV6-3 and TRBJ2-2; 16 bases line up with TRBD2. V gave up 5 bases and J gave up 8 bases; unmatched junction bases: 11. In germline, CDR1 is MNHEY, CDR2 SVGEGT. CDR3 size: 18 residues. CDR3 protein: CASSQPPGLAGGLGELFF. The CDR3 coding sequence is TGTGCCAGCAGTCAGCCACCGGGACTAGCGGGAGGGCTGGGGGAGCTGTTTTTT.

A remark on this clonotype: This sequence may be a read error, since a much larger clone differs from it by one base. The chain uses TRBV4-1 and TRBJ1-3; possible D gene TRBD1, 5 bases. CDR3 length: 17 residues. The germline V gene encodes CDR1 MGHRA and CDR2 YSYEKL. CDR3 coding DNA: TGCGCCAGCAGCCAAGAATCCCCGTTGGGGGGTGGAAACACCACATATTTT. Its protein product is CASSQESPLGGGNTTYF.

On this clonotype itself: In this CDR3 the conserved last residue, phenylalanine or tryptophan, is missing, so a read error is likely. The chain recombines TRBV29-1 with TRBJ1-1; D unresolved. V was cut by 4 bases and J by 6 bases, with 12 bases left in between. The CDR3 consists of 12 residues. Germline-derived CDR1 and CDR2 are SQVTM and ANQGSEA. For the CDR3, the DNA is TGCAGCGTTGGAGATGGATCCGCTGAAGCTTTCTCT. This sequence encodes CSVGDGSAEAFS.

The chain employs TRBV20-1 and TRBJ2-7; no clear D. Germline V lookup: CDR1 DFQATT, CDR2 SNEGSKA (reference sequence). V was trimmed by 8 bases and J by 1 base, leaving 18 bases between them. CDR3 length: 14 amino acids. The CDR3 protein is CSTGMTGKSYEQYF. Here the CDR3 DNA reads TGCAGTACTGGCATGACTGGGAAGTCCTACGAGCAGTACTTC.